This T cell receptor (beta chain) was identified during a study of cytomegalovirus exposure and HLA in healthy donors. The CDR3 has 14 residues. The ends were cut back, 6 bases at V and 6 bases at J, with 17 bases in the middle. Germline loops: CDR1 MNHEY, CDR2 SVGAGI. Some clones are missing from TCRdb's copy, which holds only in-frame ones; the method was immunoSEQ multiplex PCR. In the table there are fewer than 140,000 clones, 88% of which are singletons. This clone was seen a single time. Input material: PBMCs. This sequence was found in a woman in her late teens or twenties in good health and CMV-seropositive. The V call is TRBV6-5, the J call TRBJ1-2; D is perhaps TRBD1 (5 bases). CDR3 protein: CASSPSAGLDGYTF. The CDR3 DNA reads TGTGCCAGCAGCCCTTCAGCGGGACTGGATGGCTACACCTTC.